This passage covers 14 T cell receptor beta chains from one sample sequenced in a study of T cells in Graves' hyperthyroidism and ophthalmopathy. RNA transcripts gave rise to amplified TCR beta CDR3 regions. The study used the HTBI primer set for a first-round RT-PCR of the TCR CDR3. MiXCR, applied by TCRdb to the multiplex PCR reads, yields one record per CDR3 protein. The sample includes a few hundred thousand distinct CDR3 sequences, around 14% seen only once; the top ten take 25% to 35%. Sequencing used blood. These receptors were obtained from a woman aged 18-30 years with Graves' hyperthyroidism that later progressed to Graves' ophthalmopathy.

V and J are TRBV20-1 and TRBJ2-5; D unresolved. The CDR3 totals 12 residues. With 3 bases removed from V and 3 bases from J, the gap between germline ends came to 8 bases. Germline values: CDR1 DFQATT, CDR2 SNEGSKA (reference sequence). The CDR3 DNA follows: TGCAGTGCTAGTTCAAGTAAAGAGACCCAGTACTTC. Its protein is CSASSSKETQYF.

On this clonotype itself: A much larger clone is a single base away; this may be a read error. The CDR3 region is CASSYARALSEKLFF. The CDR3 nucleotides read TGTGCCAGCAGTTACGCCAGGGCTCTTAGTGAAAAACTGTTTTTT. The chain recombines TRBV6-5 with TRBJ1-4, with a weak D call TRBD1 (5 bases). CDR3 length: 15 residues. V was trimmed by 2 bases and J by 7 bases, leaving 14 bases between them. The germline CDR1 and CDR2 sequences are MNHEY and SVGAGI.

This clonotype showed up just a few times. The chain joins TRBV20-1 to TRBJ1-5; perhaps TRBD1 as D (5 bases). The V gene lost 6 bases and the J gene lost 9 bases, with 21 bases spanning the gap. The CDR3 runs 14 residues. The germline CDR1 and CDR2 sequences are DFQATT and SNEGSKA (reference sequence). CDR3: CSAQFGGPKRPQHF. The CDR3 bases are TGCAGTGCCCAATTTGGGGGTCCCAAGCGGCCCCAGCATTTT.

V usage is TRBV4-2 and J usage is TRBJ2-5, with D uncertain. Trimming took off 1 base at V and 2 bases at J, with 5 bases between the two ends. CDR1 is LGHNA and CDR2 is YNFKEQ in the germline V gene. The CDR3 has 13 residues. The CDR3 here is CASSQGPQETQYF. The CDR3 bases are TGTGCCAGCAGCCAAGGCCCGCAAGAGACCCAGTACTTC.

This clonotype was found many times. V gene TRBV3-1 combines with J gene TRBJ2-1, with D perhaps TRBD2 (5 bases). Trimming stripped 2 bases from V and 4 bases from J, with 15 bases between. The CDR3 extends over 16 amino acids. The V gene's germline CDR1 is LGHDT and CDR2 YNNKEL (reference sequence). The CDR3 protein is CASSQPMRRRYNEQFF. The CDR3 DNA reads as TGTGCCAGCAGCCAACCTATGAGGCGGAGGTACAATGAGCAGTTCTTC.

This clonotype was recorded many times. This chain links TRBV7-2 with TRBJ2-5; D uncertain. CDR3 length equals 13 residues. V was trimmed by 2 bases and J by 2 bases, leaving 6 bases between them. CDR1 and CDR2 from the germline V gene are SGHTA and FQGNSA. CDR3 sequence: CASSLWEQETQYF. In nucleotides, the CDR3 is TGTGCCAGCAGCTTATGGGAACAAGAGACCCAGTACTTC.

This clonotype was counted at least ten times. The CDR3 reads CASSEQNTEAFF. The CDR3 DNA reads as TGTGCCAGCAGTGAACAGAACACTGAAGCTTTCTTT. V and J are TRBV2 and TRBJ1-1; unclear D gene. Trimming took 2 bases from V and 1 from J, leaving 2 bases between them. This CDR3 region has 12 residues. The germline V gene encodes CDR1 SNHLY and CDR2 FYNNEI. The full variable domain, in which reference TRBV2 and TRBJ1-1 provide the parts outside the CDR3, is EPEVTQTPSHQVTQMGQEVILRCVPISNHLYFYWYRQILGQKVEFLVSFYNNEISEKSEIFDDQFSVERPDGSNFTLKIRSTKLEDSAMYFCASSEQNTEAFFGQGTRLTVV.

In this sample, this clonotype turned up many times. CDR3 sequence (DNA): TGCGCCAGCAGCCAATTCACAGATACGCAGTATTTT. Translating gives CASSQFTDTQYF. V usage is TRBV4-1 and J usage is TRBJ2-3; D gene unclear. The germline V gene encodes CDR1 MGHRA and CDR2 YSYEKL. The CDR3 is made up of 12 amino acids. V lost 2 bases and J 2 bases, leaving 2 bases between the germline ends.

There are many counts of this clonotype. The junction and the germline gene differ at one end; a read error may be behind it. This rearrangement joins TRBV11-2 to TRBJ2-7; 10 positions match TRBD2. CDR1 and CDR2 from the germline V gene are SGHAT and FQNNGV. The CDR3 loop spans 13 amino acids. The CDR3 sequence is CASTLAGGYEQYF. CDR3 DNA sequence: TGTGCCAGCACCTTAGCGGGGGGCTACGAGCAGTACTTC.

The CDR3 loop is CASSIRQSSYNEQFF. The DNA of the CDR3 is TGCGCCAGCAGCATTAGACAGTCCTCCTACAATGAGCAGTTCTTC. The chain links TRBV5-1 to TRBJ2-1, with TRBD1 as a possible D gene (5 bases). Germline V CDR1 and CDR2: SGHRS, YFSETQ. V was trimmed by 4 bases and J by 0 bases, leaving 11 bases between them. CDR3 length: 15 amino acids.

In its sample, this clonotype was seen many times. Its ends do not fully match the called genes, so a read error is possible. This chain connects TRBV12-3 or TRBV12-4 to TRBJ2-1, with D perhaps TRBD2 (5 bases). This CDR3 has 15 residues. The DNA for the CDR3 is TGTGCCAGCAGTCCCCTTCGGGGAAGGTACAGTGAGCAGTTCTTC. Protein sequence: CASSPLRGRYSEQFF.

Notes on this clonotype: A much larger clone lies a single base off, so this may be a read error. The CDR3, as DNA: TGCGCCAGCAGCCCACAACCGGGGCCGGATACGCAGTATTTT. Amino acids: CASSPQPGPDTQYF. The chain combines TRBV5-1 with TRBJ2-3; D is possibly TRBD1 or TRBD2 (5 bases each). The CDR3 contains 14 residues. Germline CDR1 reads SGHRS; CDR2 reads YFSETQ. Trimming cost V 4 bases and J 6 bases, with 15 bases left between them.

In regard to this clonotype: Just one base apart from a much larger clone, this may be a read error. The rearrangement uses TRBV27 and TRBJ2-7, with D possibly being TRBD2 (5 bases). This CDR3 is 16 amino acids long. The germline gives CDR1 MNHEY, CDR2 SMNVEV (reference sequence). V lost 0 bases and J 6 bases, leaving 18 bases between the germline ends. The chain's CDR3 is CASSLSSVAGSCEQYF. The DNA of the CDR3 is TGTGCCAGCAGTTTATCAAGTGTTGCGGGTAGCTGCGAGCAGTACTTC.

This clonotype was detected ten times or more. V and J are TRBV6-5 and TRBJ2-5; the match to TRBD2 covers 8 bases. This CDR3 is built from 13 residues. Germline trimming cut 2 bases from V and 5 bases from J; bases unmatched to any gene: 1. Germline V CDR1 and CDR2: MNHEY, SVGAGI. The CDR3 loop is CASSYRGRETQYF. For the CDR3, the DNA is TGTGCCAGCAGTTACCGCGGGAGGGAGACCCAGTACTTC.